This TCR beta chain was identified during a study of molecular identifiers for immune sequencing clone quantification. Construction of naive CD8 libraries employed roughly 19,000 to 1,100,000 sorted cells together with 10%, 30% or 50% RNA. Naive CD8 T cells were sorted as CD8+CD4-CCR7+CD45RA+. Study outcomes and limitations: Highly expanded clone sizes could be underestimated through barcode sharing by identical TCR molecules. Clones above 20 RNA copies held over 97% of effector molecules, under 1% in naive cells.

The CDR3 runs to 15 residues. Germline-derived CDR1 and CDR2 are SEHNR and FQNEAQ (reference sequence). V was pared by 5 bases and J by 0 bases, with 14 bases between. Each CDR3 protein gets one entry after TCRdb re-called the PCR reads with MiXCR. The repertoire consists of about 640,000 distinct CDR3 sequences, with about 20% occurring once and the leading ten covering about 0.9%. As to this clonotype: Its specificity is unknown.

This clonotype was obtained from a human donor in good health. Some libraries in this study had Jurkat cell RNA spiked in. The V gene is TRBV7-9, the J gene TRBJ2-7; no clear D. The sequenced material came from naive CD8+ T cells from blood, with Jurkat cell RNA spiked in. Specified subset: FACS-sorted CD8+CD4-CCR7+CD45RA+ naive T cells. In DNA, the CDR3 is TGTGCCAGCAGCCCCCCCGTGCCGAGCTCCTACGAGCAGTACTTC. It translates to CASSPPVPSSYEQYF.